This T cell receptor (beta chain) was found in a study of blood T cell repertoires in COVID-19. About the study: There were acute and convalescent COVID-19 samples, and they came from the United States, Italy and Spain. T cells, B-cell-depleted T cells, or PBMCs supplied cDNA or gDNA.

Authors' methods: Estimated nucleated cell counts came from reference gene primer amplification. The method was immunoSEQ multiplex PCR; TCRdb's version includes in-frame clones alone and lacks a portion of them. That table supplies the V and J calls and clone size; D and trimming were determined from the DNA. The repertoire has 250,000 to 300,000 clones, roughly 85% of them found once; the top ten carry less than 4%. Sequencing was carried out using peripheral blood. This TCR was sampled from a woman aged 18-29 years with acute or convalescent COVID-19.

The CDR3 here is CASRGHGGGYTF. The CDR3 DNA follows: TGTGCCAGCAGGGGCCACGGGGGTGGCTACACCTTC. The V call is TRBV27, the J call TRBJ1-2, with D tentatively TRBD1 (5 bases). Trimming removed 6 bases from V and 7 bases from J, with 12 bases in between. The CDR3 has 12 residues. Germline values: CDR1 MNHEY, CDR2 SMNVEV (reference sequence).